The rows below give T cell receptor beta chains drawn from one sample of a study of blood T cell repertoires in COVID-19. Sequenced by immunoSEQ multiplex PCR; TCRdb stores in-frame clones only, minus some. The table includes 150,000 to 250,000 clones, around 82% detected once. Sequencing used PBMCs or T cells enriched from blood (not recorded which). These receptors were obtained from a man aged 35-49 years who had recovered from COVID-19. Both conserved end residues are part of each CDR3. The D gene is left open where the match is weak. Not every row has a clone size; where given, it reads once, few, many or a size class.

j_call	v_call	d_call	clone_size	cdr3_nt	cdr3_aa
TRBJ2-7	TRBV12-3/TRBV12-4	TRBD2	NA	TGTGCCAGCAGTTTTGCTAGCGGGAACGAGCAGTACTTC	CASSFASGNEQYF
TRBJ2-5	TRBV20-1	TRBD2	NA	TGCAGTGCTAGTCCCGGACTAGCGGGAGAGACCCAGTACTTC	CSASPGLAGETQYF
TRBJ2-6	TRBV6-5	NA	NA	TGTGCCAGCAGTCATCGACCGACTCCCAACGTCCTGACTTTC	CASSHRPTPNVLTF
TRBJ1-6	TRBV7-2	NA	NA	TGTGCCAGCAGCTTAGGTCACGGACTCTATAATTCACCCCTCCACTTT	CASSLGHGLYNSPLHF
TRBJ1-2	TRBV30	NA	NA	TGTGCCTGGAGTGTACAAACATATGGCTACACCTTC	CAWSVQTYGYTF
TRBJ1-2	TRBV6-2/TRBV6-3	NA	NA	TGTGCCAGCAGTTACTCTCCCTGGCAGGTTCGACATGGCTACACCTTC	CASSYSPWQVRHGYTF
TRBJ1-6	TRBV5-4	TRBD1	NA	TGTGCCAGCAGCTTGGAAGGGGGCGAGTGGCCCCTCCACTTT	CASSLEGGEWPLHF
TRBJ2-3	TRBV2	TRBD1	NA	TGTGCCAGGGTGGGACAGGGGCAAACAGATACGCAGTATTTT	CARVGQGQTDTQYF
TRBJ2-6	TRBV6-2/TRBV6-3	NA	NA	TGTGCCAGCAGTTATCAGGGACAACTATCTGGGGCCAACGTCCTGACTTTC	CASSYQGQLSGANVLTF
TRBJ2-3	TRBV28	NA	NA	TGTGCCAGCAGTTCACCAGGGGAGGGTTTTGGGACAGATACGCAGTATTTT	CASSSPGEGFGTDTQYF
TRBJ2-1	TRBV29-1	TRBD1	NA	TGCAGCGCCATGGGACAGGGGTCCTACAATGAGCAGTTCTTC	CSAMGQGSYNEQFF
TRBJ1-2	TRBV6-5	NA	NA	TGTGCCAGCTCCGCAGGCCTCTATGGCTACACCTTC	CASSAGLYGYTF
TRBJ2-5	TRBV5-1	NA	NA	TGCGCCAGCTCCCCGGACAGCTTAGAGACCCAGTACTTC	CASSPDSLETQYF
TRBJ2-5	TRBV10-3	NA	NA	TGTGCCATCAGTGATCCCCGACAGCCCCTCCAAGAGACCCAGTACTTC	CAISDPRQPLQETQYF
TRBJ1-3	TRBV2	NA	few	TGTGCCAGCGGCCTCTCTGGAAACACCATATATTTT	CASGLSGNTIYF
TRBJ2-5	TRBV7-8	TRBD2	NA	TGTGCCAGCAGCCCCACCCTAGCGGGAGGGCCAGATTGGGAGACCCAGTACTTC	CASSPTLAGGPDWETQYF
TRBJ2-7	TRBV6-5	TRBD2	NA	TGTGCCAGCAGTTACTCGACTAGCGGTCCCTACGAGCAGTACTTC	CASSYSTSGPYEQYF
TRBJ1-3	TRBV2	NA	NA	TGTGCCAGCGCCGGGGCTGGAAACACCATATATTTT	CASAGAGNTIYF
TRBJ2-5	TRBV3-1/TRBV3-2	NA	once	TGTGCCAGCAGCCGGTCTTCAGAGGGTGAGACCCAGTACTTC	CASSRSSEGETQYF
TRBJ1-1	TRBV18	NA	NA	TGTGCCAGCTCACCTGATAGCCTTAACACTGAAGCTTTCTTT	CASSPDSLNTEAFF
TRBJ2-2	TRBV5-1	TRBD2	NA	TGCGCCAGCAGCCCGCTCGCGGGAGTTGCGAACACCGGGGAGCTGTTTTTT	CASSPLAGVANTGELFF
TRBJ1-1	TRBV5-1	TRBD1	NA	TGCGCCAGCAACCCGGGACAGGGGTTTACTGAAGCTTTCTTT	CASNPGQGFTEAFF
TRBJ1-1	TRBV7-2	TRBD1	NA	TGTGCCAGCAGCCTCGGACAGGGGTATACTAACACTGAAGCTTTCTTT	CASSLGQGYTNTEAFF